Listed here are 5 T cell receptor beta chains from one sample, sequenced in a study of blood T cell repertoires in COVID-19. TCRdb keeps only in-frame clones here, not all; method: immunoSEQ multiplex PCR. The sample contains about 49,000 clones, roughly 84% of which appear only once. Specimen: peripheral blood. The receptors originated from a human donor in a cohort sampled during active COVID-19.

The chain employs TRBV6-4 and TRBJ2-1; 8 bases are shared with TRBD2. Germline V gene sequence: CDR1 MRHNA, CDR2 SNTAGT. V lost 4 bases, J lost 10 bases, and 9 bases stayed unmatched. CDR3 size: 14 residues. The CDR3 reads CASSVEGGRQEQFF. CDR3 DNA: TGTGCCAGCAGTGTTGAGGGCGGGAGGCAGGAGCAGTTCTTC.

The V call is TRBV7-2, the J call TRBJ1-1, with D possibly matching TRBD1 (6 bases). V was pared by 0 bases and J by 7 bases, with 12 bases between. Germline values: CDR1 SGHTA, CDR2 FQGNSA. The CDR3 spans 14 residues. The CDR3 is CASSLAPTGHEAFF. CDR3 sequence (DNA): TGTGCCAGCAGCTTAGCGCCTACAGGGCATGAAGCTTTCTTT.

This sequence joins TRBV4-3 and TRBJ2-6; 7 bases fit TRBD2. The CDR3 length is 18 residues. Germline V gene lookup returns CDR1 LGHNA and CDR2 YSLEER. V lost 1 base, J lost 0 bases, and 6 bases stayed unmatched. CDR3 DNA sequence: TGCGCCAGCAGCCAAGGTTCAGCGGGGATCTCTGGGGCCAACGTCCTGACTTTC. Amino acid sequence: CASSQGSAGISGANVLTF.

The gene calls are TRBV9 and TRBJ1-4; D gene ambiguous. Trimming pared 4 bases from V and 8 bases from J, leaving 15 bases between. CDR3 size: 14 residues. CDR1 is SGDLS, CDR2 YYNGEE, per germline. CDR3 DNA sequence: TGTGCCAGCAGCCCGGACGGCGGAGGGGAAAAACTGTTTTTT. Its translation is CASSPDGGGEKLFF.

CDR3 protein: CASSLLGLATDTQYF. The CDR3 DNA is TGTGCCAGCAGCTTGTTGGGACTAGCAACAGATACGCAGTATTTT. The rearrangement uses TRBV5-5 and TRBJ2-3, with 9 bases that match TRBD2. CDR1 and CDR2 from the germline V gene are SGHKS and YYEKEE (reference sequence). The CDR3 contains 15 residues. The trim removed 1 base at V and 3 bases at J, leaving 3 bases unmatched.